The 11 T cell receptor beta chains reported below all come from one sample, sequenced in a study of CD8+ T cells in alopecia areata. RNA was extracted and reverse transcribed into cDNA as the sequencing template. Libraries were prepared by immunoSEQ multiplex PCR; TCRdb keeps only in-frame clonotypes and omits some of them. The sample holds 100,000 to 130,000 clones; 50% to 70% are singletons and the top ten take roughly 25%. Sequencing was done on a sample of NKG2D-low CD8+ T cells sorted from blood. The source is a human donor with alopecia areata.

This clone was counted only a few times. CDR3 nucleotide sequence: TGCAGCGCCGGCCGGGCAGGAAACAATGAGCAGTTCTTC. It translates to CSAGRAGNNEQFF. The chain links TRBV29-1 to TRBJ2-1; D not certain. The germline V gene encodes CDR1 SQVTM and CDR2 ANQGSEA. Trimming shortened V by 7 bases and J by 5 bases, and 15 bases separated the two germline ends. The CDR3 has 13 residues.

The V gene is TRBV15, the J gene TRBJ2-1; TRBD2 aligns across 11 bases. CDR1 LNHNV and CDR2 YYDKDF come from the germline V gene (reference sequence). The CDR3 loop spans 17 amino acids. V was clipped by 2 bases and J by 6 bases; unmatched bases: 9. CDR3 amino acids: CATSRSIAGGPFNEQFF. The CDR3 bases are TGTGCCACCAGCAGATCAATAGCGGGAGGGCCCTTCAATGAGCAGTTCTTC.

The chain combines TRBV5-6 with TRBJ2-5; 10 bases align to TRBD1. The CDR3 has 14 residues. V was clipped by 4 bases and J by 3 bases; unmatched bases: 3. Germline values: CDR1 SGHDT, CDR2 YYEEEE. In nucleotides, the CDR3 is TGTGCCAGCAGCCAAGGACAGGGGGAAGAGACCCAGTACTTC. It specifies CASSQGQGEETQYF.

This sequence joins TRBV27 and TRBJ2-7; a weak D match, TRBD1 (6 bases). V was shortened by 11 bases and J by 1 base, with 18 bases between the two germline ends. This CDR3 comprises 14 residues. Germline assignment: CDR1 MNHEY and CDR2 SMNVEV (reference sequence). The chain's CDR3 is CASGPGHSSYEQYF. The CDR3 DNA reads as TGTGCCTCTGGACCGGGACACTCATCCTACGAGCAGTACTTC.

The chain recombines TRBV5-1 with TRBJ2-3; no reliable D call. Trimming took 0 bases from V and 2 from J, leaving 16 bases between them. Germline V lookup: CDR1 SGHRS, CDR2 YFSETQ. This CDR3 is 17 amino acids long. The DNA of the CDR3 is TGCGCCAGCAGCTTGGTTCGAGGTTGGCGGAACACAGATACGCAGTATTTT. Translated: CASSLVRGWRNTDTQYF.

The rearrangement uses TRBV6-1 and TRBJ2-1, with 9 nucleotides matching TRBD2. The germline CDR1 and CDR2 sequences are MNHNS and SASEGT. The length of the CDR3 is 14 residues. V lost 3 bases to trimming and J lost 7 bases; unmatched junction nucleotides: 4. The CDR3 region is CASSDGLATNEQFF. DNA for the CDR3: TGTGCCAGCAGTGACGGACTAGCGACAAATGAGCAGTTCTTC.

Notes on this clone: The same CDR3 arises from other DNA sequences in this sample as well. V and J are TRBV29-1 and TRBJ2-1; 12 bases are a match to TRBD2. Germline CDR1 and CDR2: SQVTM and ANQGSEA. The CDR3 is made up of 15 amino acids. Germline trimming cut 0 bases from V and 7 bases from J; bases unmatched to any gene: 4. DNA for the CDR3: TGCAGCGTTGAAGAGTGGACTAGCGGGAAAAATGAGCAGTTCTTC. It translates to CSVEEWTSGKNEQFF.

The V gene is TRBV29-1, the J gene TRBJ1-3; D is possibly TRBD1 (6 bases). The germline V gene has CDR1 SQVTM and CDR2 ANQGSEA. The CDR3 totals 13 residues. The ends were cut back, 7 bases at V and 1 base at J, with 11 bases in the middle. CDR3 DNA sequence: TGCAGCGGGAACACAGGGTCTGGAAACACCATATATTTT. This sequence encodes CSGNTGSGNTIYF.

The chain is built from TRBV27 and TRBJ2-1; a weak D match, TRBD2 (6 bases). Germline loops: CDR1 MNHEY, CDR2 SMNVEV (reference sequence). The CDR3 contains 15 residues. Trimming took 3 bases from V and 5 from J, leaving 14 bases between them. CDR3 loop: CASSFTSQFHNEQFF. CDR3 in DNA: TGTGCCAGCAGTTTTACTAGCCAGTTTCACAATGAGCAGTTCTTC.

In nucleotides, the CDR3 is TGTGCCAGCAGCCCCTCCAGCGGGAGGGCCTGGAATGAGCAGTTCTTC. Protein sequence: CASSPSSGRAWNEQFF. The V and J genes are TRBV27 and TRBJ2-1, with 10 bases fitting TRBD2. The J segment lost 7 bases and the V segment lost 6 bases, leaving 12 bases of the junction unmatched. CDR1 and CDR2 from the germline V gene are MNHEY and SMNVEV (reference sequence). The CDR3 runs 16 residues.

This chain joins TRBV10-3 and TRBJ1-2; D unclear. The CDR3 totals 15 residues. Germline values: CDR1 ENHRY, CDR2 SYGVKD. Between the trimmed V and J ends, which lost 2 bases and 7 bases, there was a span of 17 bases. The CDR3 loop is CAISEPTGKGSGYTF. The CDR3 bases are TGTGCCATCAGTGAGCCGACCGGTAAAGGGAGTGGCTACACCTTC.